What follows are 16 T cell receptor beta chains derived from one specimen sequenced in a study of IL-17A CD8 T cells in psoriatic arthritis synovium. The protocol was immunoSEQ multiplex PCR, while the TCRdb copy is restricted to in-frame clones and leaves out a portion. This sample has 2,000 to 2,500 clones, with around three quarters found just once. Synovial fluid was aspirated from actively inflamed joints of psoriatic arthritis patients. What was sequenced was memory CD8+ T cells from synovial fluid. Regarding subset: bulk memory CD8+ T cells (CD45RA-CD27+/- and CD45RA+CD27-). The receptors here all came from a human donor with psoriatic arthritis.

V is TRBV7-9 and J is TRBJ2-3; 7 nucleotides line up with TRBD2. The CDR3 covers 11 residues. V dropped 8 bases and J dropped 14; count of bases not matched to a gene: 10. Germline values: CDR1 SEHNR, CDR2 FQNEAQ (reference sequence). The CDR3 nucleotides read TGTGCCAGCTTAGGGCGGGGGTTCCCGTATTTT. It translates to CASLGRGFPYF.

The CDR3 DNA follows: TGTGCTAGTGGTCCACCCCCGGGACAGGGGAGGTATCAGCCCCAGCATTTT. Protein: CASGPPPGQGRYQPQHF. This chain links TRBV12-5 with TRBJ1-5; 10 bases agree with TRBD1. The V gene's germline CDR1 is LGHNT and CDR2 FRNRAP. The CDR3 runs 17 residues. The trim removed 5 bases at V and 5 bases at J, leaving 12 bases unmatched.

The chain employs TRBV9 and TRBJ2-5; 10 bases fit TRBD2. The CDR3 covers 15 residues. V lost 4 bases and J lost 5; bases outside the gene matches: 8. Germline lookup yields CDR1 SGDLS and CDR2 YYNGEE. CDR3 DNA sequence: TGTGCCAGCAGCCCCGGGACTAGCGACTGGGAGACCCAGTACTTC. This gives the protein CASSPGTSDWETQYF.

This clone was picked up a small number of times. The DNA of the CDR3 is TGTGCCAGCAGTCCCTCCCCGACCGCCTACTACGAGCAGTACTTC. Amino acids: CASSPSPTAYYEQYF. The genes are TRBV27 and TRBJ2-7, with D unclear. The CDR3 sequence is 15 residues long. Trimming shortened V by 5 bases and J by 3 bases, and 17 bases separated the two germline ends. Germline CDR1 is MNHEY and CDR2 is SMNVEV (reference sequence).

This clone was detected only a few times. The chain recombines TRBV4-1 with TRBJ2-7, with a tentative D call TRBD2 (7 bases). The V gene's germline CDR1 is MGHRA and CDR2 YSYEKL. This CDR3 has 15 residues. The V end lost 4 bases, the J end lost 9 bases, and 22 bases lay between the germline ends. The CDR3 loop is CASSPLEGGESVQYF. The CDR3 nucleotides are TGCGCCAGCAGCCCCCTAGAGGGGGGGGAATCCGTGCAGTACTTC.

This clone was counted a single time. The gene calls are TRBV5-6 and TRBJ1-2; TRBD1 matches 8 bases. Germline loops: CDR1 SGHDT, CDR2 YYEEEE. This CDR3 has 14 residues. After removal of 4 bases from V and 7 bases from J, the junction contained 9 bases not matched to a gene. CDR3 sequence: CASSPGQGPLGYTF. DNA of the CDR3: TGTGCCAGCAGCCCCGGACAGGGCCCCCTTGGCTACACCTTC.

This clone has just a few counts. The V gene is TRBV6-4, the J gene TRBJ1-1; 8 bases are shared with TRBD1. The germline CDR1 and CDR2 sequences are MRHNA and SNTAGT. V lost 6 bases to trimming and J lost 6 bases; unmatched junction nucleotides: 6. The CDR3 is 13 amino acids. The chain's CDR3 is CASRDRVGAEAFF. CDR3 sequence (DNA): TGTGCCAGCAGGGACAGGGTTGGGGCTGAAGCTTTCTTT.

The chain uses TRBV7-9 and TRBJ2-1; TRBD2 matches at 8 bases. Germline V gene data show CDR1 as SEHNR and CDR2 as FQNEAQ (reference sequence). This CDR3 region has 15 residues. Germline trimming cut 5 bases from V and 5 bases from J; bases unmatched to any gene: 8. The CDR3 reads CASSPGPGGHNEQFF. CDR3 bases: TGTGCCAGCAGCCCAGGCCCGGGGGGGCACAATGAGCAGTTCTTC. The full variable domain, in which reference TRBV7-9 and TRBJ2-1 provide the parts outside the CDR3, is DTGVSQNPRHKITKRGQNVTFRCDPISEHNRLYWYRQTLGQGPEFLTYFQNEAQLEKSRLLSDRFSAERPKGSFSTLEIQRTEQGDSAMYLCASSPGPGGHNEQFFGPGTRLTVL.

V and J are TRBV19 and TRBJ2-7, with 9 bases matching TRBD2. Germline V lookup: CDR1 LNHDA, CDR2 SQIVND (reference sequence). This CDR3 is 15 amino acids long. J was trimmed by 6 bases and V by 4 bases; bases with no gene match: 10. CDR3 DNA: TGTGCCAGTAGTACGGAGAGCGGGGGGTCCGTCGAGCAGTACTTC. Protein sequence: CASSTESGGSVEQYF.

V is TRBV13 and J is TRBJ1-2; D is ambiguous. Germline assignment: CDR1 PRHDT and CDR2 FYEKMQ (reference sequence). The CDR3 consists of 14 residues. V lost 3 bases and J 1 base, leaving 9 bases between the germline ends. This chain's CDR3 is CASSFRGFNYGYTF. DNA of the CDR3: TGTGCCAGCAGCTTCCGGGGTTTTAACTATGGCTACACCTTC.

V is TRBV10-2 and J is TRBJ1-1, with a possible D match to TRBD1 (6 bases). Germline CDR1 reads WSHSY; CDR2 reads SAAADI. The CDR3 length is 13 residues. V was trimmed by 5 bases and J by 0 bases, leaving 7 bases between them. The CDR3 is CASSWTVNTEAFF. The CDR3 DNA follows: TGCGCCAGCAGTTGGACAGTGAACACTGAAGCTTTCTTT.

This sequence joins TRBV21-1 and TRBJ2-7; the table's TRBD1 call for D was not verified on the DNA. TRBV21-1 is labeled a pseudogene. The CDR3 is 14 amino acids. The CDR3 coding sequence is TGTGCCAGCAGCACGCGGGACAGGGACTACGAGCAGTACTTC. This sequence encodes CASSTRDRDYEQYF.

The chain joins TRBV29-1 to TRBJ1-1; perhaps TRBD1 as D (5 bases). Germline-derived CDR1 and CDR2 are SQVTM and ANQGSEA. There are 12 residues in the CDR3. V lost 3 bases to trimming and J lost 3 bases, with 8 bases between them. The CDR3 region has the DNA TGCAGCGTTGAGAGGGGATACACTGAAGCTTTCTTT. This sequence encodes CSVERGYTEAFF.

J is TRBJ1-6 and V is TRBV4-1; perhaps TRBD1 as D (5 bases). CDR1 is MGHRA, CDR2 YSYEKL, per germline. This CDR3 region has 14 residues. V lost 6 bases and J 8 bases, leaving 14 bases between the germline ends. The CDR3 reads CASRRVAGDSPLHF. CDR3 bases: TGCGCCAGCAGGAGGGTGGCGGGGGATTCACCCCTCCACTTT.

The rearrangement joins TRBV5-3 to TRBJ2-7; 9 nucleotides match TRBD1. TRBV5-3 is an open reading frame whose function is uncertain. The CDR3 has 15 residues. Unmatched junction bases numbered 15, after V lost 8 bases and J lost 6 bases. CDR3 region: CASSDNGQGSSEQYF. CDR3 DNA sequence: TGTGCCAGCAGCGATAATGGACAGGGGAGCAGCGAGCAGTACTTC.

CDR3 loop: CASSPSGGEGPYGYTF. CDR3 bases: TGTGCCAGCAGCCCCTCTGGGGGAGAGGGTCCCTATGGCTACACCTTC. The genes are TRBV21-1 and TRBJ1-2. TRBV21-1 is recorded as a pseudogene. This CDR3 spans 16 amino acids.